The entry below describes one TCR beta chain. The target of this receptor is not known. No per-base quality is available; no much larger clone lies one base away. CDR3 length: 16 amino acids, cysteine to phenylalanine. Solely the CDR3 DNA is kept, with 48 bases framed from the first base. CDR1 and CDR2 (SGHRS, YFSETQ) derive from the germline V gene. V was cut back by 2 bases and J by 0 bases, leaving a gap of 12 bases between them. This specimen comes from a study of cytomegalovirus exposure and HLA in healthy donors (dated by TCRdb to between 2016 and 2019). A note on the overall study: An earlier analysis of about 530 of the donors reported 276 Gb of sequence data and some 110 million unique TCR beta sequences obtained from some 170 million T cells. Roughly 300 gigabases of sequencing data and around 80 million unique TCR sequences made up an early release that covered over 550 HLA-typed donors. The genetic ancestry cluster associated with self-reported Caucasian donors included over 65% of the roughly 400 genotyped donors. The study aimed to test whether cataloging public T cell receptors could reveal signatures of past pathogen exposure. The study profiled the T cell repertoires of around 700 subjects by immunosequencing and related them to cytomegalovirus serostatus. Besides the first cohort of more than 650 subjects, a separate validation cohort made up of 120 different subjects was used. To predict cytomegalovirus infection status, the study combined high-throughput TCR immunosequencing, statistical association of individual TCRs with disease status, and machine learning. A later analysis re-examined previously published TCR beta repertoires from roughly 650 donors and added high-resolution HLA genotyping to investigate patterns of TCR occurrence. Rather than using new phenotypic data, the later analysis identified candidate immune exposures from TCR beta sequences and from how often those sequences occurred across donors. An earlier analysis of nearly 600 of the donors applied high-throughput TCR beta sequencing to assess whether each TCR beta V gene segment acted as functional or pseudogenic. Donor age, sex, ethnicity and CMV serostatus were collected together with the repertoire data. In a later genetic analysis, genome-wide SNP genotypes for about 55% of the roughly 670 donors were used, and that subset was treated as a discovery cohort. All discovery cohort repertoires had been generated using a single sequencing platform. HLA typing included class I and class II loci at four-digit resolution. The number of donors typed differed by locus, with 629-630 for A, B, C, DRB1 and DQB1, 522 for DQA1, over 600 for DPA1, and some 450 for DPB1. Because of strong linkage in the cohort, five DR-DQ haplotypes were treated as single units for association and clustering. Among several hundred genotyped donors of the cohort, an average of around 250,000 unique TCR beta nucleotide sequences was sequenced per donor, of which 15% to 20% were non-productive.

Overall results and qualifications from the work: Sequencing depth was assumed to be roughly uniform across donors in the presence/absence analyses, though that assumption may not hold. A further reported finding was that TCR beta sequences accurately predicted the HLA-A and HLA-B alleles for most subjects in the first cohort. According to a later genetic analysis, donors in an Asian-associated ancestry cluster had fewer N-insertions in productive TCRs than the roughly 700-donor mean. A later analysis associated approximately 17,000 TCR beta sequences with specific HLA alleles at a false discovery rate of 0.05. The authors suggested that the approach could potentially be generalized to other disease states and immunological phenotypes. When HLA alleles, especially DR and DQ, strongly co-occurred, attributing TCR associations to individual alleles was difficult. In a later analysis, HLA-associated TCR beta chains showed more clonal expansion and lower generation probabilities than non-associated chains that were equally common. A later genetic analysis associated a missense DCLRE1C variant with V-gene and J-gene trimming of TCR beta chains, and an independent cohort replicated the association. This cohort had only TCR beta chains sequenced, and the lack of alpha or paired-chain data limited which features could be detected. CMV serostatus was the only immune exposure information available for the cohort. HLA typing was unavailable for some donors at each locus, so association tests used only the typed subset. Several of the top co-occurrence clusters appeared to be linked to parvovirus B19, influenza, CMV and Epstein-Barr virus, according to a later analysis. Most TCR sequences were observed very rarely across donors, whereas some public TCRs were present in many individuals. Some IMGT-functional V segments, including TRBV6-2 and TRBV6-3, could not be distinguished by the 87-base-pair reads and were therefore excluded. The study listed 150 to 200 TCR beta chains as associated with cytomegalovirus. In a later analysis, TCR association rates were found to vary across HLA loci, with the most associated TCRs seen for DRB1 alleles and the fewest for HLA-C alleles. A few of the identified cytomegalovirus-associated TCR beta chains were confirmed in vitro to be specific for cytomegalovirus antigens. Because counts were too low, roughly 18 rarely observed V segments, including chromosome 9 orphons, were left out of the earlier analysis of approximately 500 of the donors. In an earlier analysis of some 540 of the donors, most TCR beta V segments appeared in productive rearrangements about 87% or about 30% of the time, broadly matching IMGT annotations. According to a later analysis, most CMV-associated TCR beta chains appeared to be HLA-restricted, and the HLA associations seemed to be driven largely by CMV exposure. In both the original and validation cohorts, the classifier was reported to diagnose cytomegalovirus status with high specificity and sensitivity. The sequencing pipeline was judged likely to have produced a cluster of highly shared sequence variants as a technical artifact. Correlated functional status among segregating V segments might reflect linkage disequilibrium, but an unknown experimental factor could not be ruled out.

The cohort comprised more than 550 healthy bone marrow donors. At the time of sampling, all cohort members were nominally healthy, though unrecorded immune exposures were likely present. The donor tested CMV seropositive, placing the donor among the 250 to 350 seropositive members of the cohort. A peripheral blood sample was collected from each donor, and TCR beta sequencing was performed on peripheral blood mononuclear cells. The Qiagen DNeasy Blood Extraction Kit was used to extract genomic DNA from the blood cell samples. Libraries were built with the immunoSEQ multiplex PCR assay. For the multiplex PCR, a mixture combining 60 forward primers for TCR Vbeta segments and 13 reverse primers for TCR Jbeta segments was used. The CDR3 region of rearranged TCR beta genes was amplified from genomic DNA with a multiplex PCR assay. On the Illumina HiSeq System, the amplified TCR beta libraries were sequenced as 87-base-pair reads. Turning to the authors' computational methods: A later analysis tallied approximately 87 million unique TCR beta chains across the 640 or so repertoires, and about 10 million of those chains were shared by two or more donors. To remove PCR and sequencing errors, raw reads were error-corrected and collapsed into unique sequences using a nearest-neighbor algorithm that merged closely related sequences. To assign V, D and J gene segments, CDR3 sequences were aligned to IMGT reference sequences. Each retained sequence needed at least a six-nucleotide match to both a V gene segment and a J gene segment. A rearrangement counted as productive if the CDR3 had no stop codons and remained in frame with V and J, and every other rearrangement counted as non-productive. Following IMGT convention, CDR3 was defined as the stretch from the second conserved V-encoded cysteine to the conserved J-encoded phenylalanine. The earlier analysis of about 610 of the donors excluded sequences that lacked an unambiguous match to a single V gene segment. An earlier analysis of 587 of the donors called V segments functional above 56.7% productive rearrangements and segregating when the between-donor standard deviation exceeded 5%. A statistical classification framework was built to diagnose cytomegalovirus status from the catalog of TCR beta chain sequences. In a later analysis, TCR nucleotide sequences were compared against IMGT/GENE-DB human TR gene sequences so that V and J genes could be assigned. A later analysis assigned CDR3 sequences and most-parsimonious VDJ recombination scenarios with the TCRdist pipeline. In a later analysis, every TCR beta chain was defined by the combination of its CDR3 amino acid sequence and its V-gene family, and reads without a unique V-gene family were dropped. A later analysis removed over 500 highly shared, low-generation-probability nucleotide sequences to deal with suspected cross-contamination and a sequencing artifact. A later analysis calculated a clonal expansion index for each public chain from normalized within-repertoire ranks of inferred template counts. Generation probabilities in a later analysis came from a VDJ recombination model fitted to out-of-frame rearrangements, and those results were checked against IGoR. Hypergeometric tests were used in a later analysis to score TCR-TCR, TCR-HLA and TCR-CMV co-occurrence, with a repertoire-size bias correction applied to the TCR pairs. A later analysis estimated false discovery rates by permuting HLA or CMV assignments 20 times. In a later analysis, co-occurring TCRs were grouped using DBSCAN, with TCRdist sequence similarity added in when clustering inside HLA-allele-positive subsets. Co-occurrence clustering excluded repertoires with fewer than 30,000 or more than 120,000 public chains, plus five with anomalous nucleotide sharing. The immuneACCESS repertoire file appears here via TCRdb, limited to in-frame rearrangements. These files lack a portion of the clones; in checked studies, under half of the deficit traces to unresolved V genes, and the cause of the others is not known. V and J calls and clone size follow that table, whereas D and trimming were derived from the DNA. Counted in this sample were about 190,000 clones; 84% of them appeared once. Of the sample, around 2.8% is held by the ten largest clones.

This sequence was found in a woman aged 50 to 60 in good health and CMV-seropositive. Sequencing was done on a sample of PBMCs. The rearrangement combines TRBV5-1 with TRBJ1-3; TRBD1 is a possible D gene, resting on 5 matching bases. The CDR3 region: CASSLDSTLSGNTIYF. The DNA sequence reads TGCGCCAGCAGCTTAGACAGTACGCTCTCTGGAAACACCATATATTTT.